This T cell receptor (beta chain) emerged from a study of post-analysis software for immune sequencing data. General study findings and limits: Significantly lower normalized Chao1 diversity was found in patients with multiple sclerosis relative to controls. F measure grouped same-batch samples tightly together.

The sample holds a few counts of this clonotype. Its cognate antigen is unknown. Built from TCR beta cDNA, the libraries had unique molecular identifiers in them. Each CDR3 protein is one row after TCRdb ran MiXCR on the PCR reads. Among fewer than 550,000 distinct CDR3 sequences listed, about a third were seen once. The clonotype originates from a girl aged 2 to 17 with multiple sclerosis. Material for sequencing was blood.

Written as DNA, the CDR3 is TGCGCCAGCAGCCAAGTGAGACTAGCGGGGGCCTACAATGAGCAGTTCTTC. It translates to CASSQVRLAGAYNEQFF. V is TRBV4-1 and J is TRBJ2-1; TRBD2 matches 12 bases. Germline CDR1 reads MGHRA; CDR2 reads YSYEKL. The CDR3 consists of 17 residues. After removal of 1 base from V and 2 bases from J, the junction contained 3 bases not matched to a gene.